This passage covers 18 T cell receptor beta chains from one sample sequenced in a study of T cell changes during pregnancy in multiple sclerosis. Using immunoSEQ multiplex PCR, the repertoire was profiled, and TCRdb retains in-frame clones only, with some absent. The sample carries approximately 44,000 clones, about 93% recorded once. The sample consisted of CD4+ T cells from peripheral blood mononuclear cells, taken before pregnancy. These receptors all come from a female donor with multiple sclerosis, enrolled in a pregnancy study.

V gene TRBV9 combines with J gene TRBJ2-2; no clear D gene. Germline loops: CDR1 SGDLS, CDR2 YYNGEE. This CDR3 spans 15 amino acids. V lost 4 bases, J lost 4 bases, and 14 bases lay in between. The CDR3 spells CASSLTLTGTGELFF. CDR3 in DNA: TGTGCCAGCAGCCTCACCTTGACGGGCACCGGGGAGCTGTTTTTT.

The chain is built from TRBV7-8 and TRBJ1-2; unclear D gene. The CDR3 covers 20 residues. The V gene's germline CDR1 is SGHVS and CDR2 FQNEAQ. V dropped 5 bases and J dropped 4 bases, with 32 bases sitting between them. The CDR3 DNA is TGTGCCAGCAGCCCGACCCAACAATTGAATTCGGCACAGTACTTCTATGGCTACACCTTC. Amino acid sequence: CASSPTQQLNSAQYFYGYTF.

The J gene is TRBJ2-1, the V gene TRBV5-1; 8 nucleotides agree with TRBD2. This CDR3 region has 15 residues. V lost 0 bases and J lost 8; bases outside the gene matches: 7. The germline gives CDR1 SGHRS, CDR2 YFSETQ. The CDR3 coding sequence is TGCGCCAGCAGCTTGGCCGGGGGGGCGCACTATGAGCAGTTCTTC. Protein sequence: CASSLAGGAHYEQFF.

This clone was recorded once. The chain employs TRBV6-5 and TRBJ2-5; D may be TRBD2 (6 bases). This CDR3 comprises 15 residues. Trimming left V 6 bases short and J 7 bases short, with 21 bases between. From germline, CDR1 is MNHEY and CDR2 SVGAGI. This CDR3 reads CASSLGTAFLGTQYF. CDR3 DNA sequence: TGTGCCAGCAGCCTCGGGACTGCCTTTTTGGGGACCCAGTACTTC.

This rearrangement joins TRBV30 to TRBJ1-5, with unresolved D. Germline CDR1 GTSNPN, CDR2 SVGIG (reference sequence). The CDR3 contains 13 residues. With 4 bases removed from V and 2 bases from J, the gap between germline ends came to 9 bases. The CDR3 region is CAWNPGGNQPQHF. DNA of the CDR3: TGTGCCTGGAACCCCGGGGGCAATCAGCCCCAGCATTTT.

V is TRBV30 and J is TRBJ2-6; 11 bases line up with TRBD1. V trimming: 4 bases; J trimming: 13 bases; junction bases outside the gene matches: 6. Per germline, CDR1 GTSNPN and CDR2 SVGIG (reference sequence). This CDR3 has 13 amino acids. The CDR3 is CAWTGTGGRVLTF. The DNA for the CDR3 is TGTGCCTGGACCGGGACAGGGGGTCGGGTCCTGACTTTC.

J is TRBJ2-7 and V is TRBV6-5, with D tentatively TRBD1 (6 bases). Deletions cut 0 bases from V and 0 bases from J, with 9 bases between. Per the germline V gene, CDR1 is MNHEY and CDR2 is SVGAGI. The CDR3 runs to 15 residues. CDR3 region: CASSYSRDISYEQYF. CDR3 nucleotides: TGTGCCAGCAGTTACTCCCGGGACATCTCCTACGAGCAGTACTTC.

This clone has just one count. The CDR3 coding sequence is TGTGCCAGCAAACATAAACCCTCTGGAAACACCATATATTTT. Translating it yields CASKHKPSGNTIYF. This chain joins TRBV6-5 and TRBJ1-3, with unresolved D. V gave up 7 bases and J gave up 0 bases, with 10 bases separating them. Looked up from germline, CDR1 is MNHEY and CDR2 is SVGAGI. The CDR3 is 14 amino acids.

The CDR3 loop reads CASSEFGAGQGSYEQYF. The CDR3 bases are TGTGCCAGCAGTGAATTTGGGGCAGGGCAAGGGTCCTACGAGCAGTACTTC. This chain links TRBV6-1 with TRBJ2-7; possibly TRBD1 for D (5 bases). The CDR3 runs 17 residues. Trimming removed 2 bases from V and 1 base from J, with 18 bases in between. CDR1 MNHNS and CDR2 SASEGT come from the germline V gene.

CDR3 in amino acids: CASSFGQSQETQYF. The CDR3 DNA reads as TGCGCCAGCAGCTTCGGACAGAGCCAAGAGACCCAGTACTTC. The V call is TRBV5-1, the J call TRBJ2-5, with D possibly matching TRBD1 (6 bases). The CDR3 loop spans 14 amino acids. Trimming took off 2 bases at V and 1 base at J, with 9 bases between the two ends. Germline V gene sequence: CDR1 SGHRS, CDR2 YFSETQ.

V usage is TRBV2 and J usage is TRBJ2-7; 7 bases agree with TRBD1. The CDR3 has 14 amino acids. The germline gives CDR1 SNHLY, CDR2 FYNNEI. V gave up 7 bases and J gave up 3 bases; unmatched junction bases: 9. DNA for the CDR3: TGTGCCAGCAATTTAGGGGACAGTCGCTACGAGCAGTACTTC. It translates to CASNLGDSRYEQYF.

The chain links TRBV19 to TRBJ2-5; TRBD2 matches 10 bases. Trimming removed 8 bases from V and 4 bases from J; junction bases left unmatched: 7. From germline, CDR1 is LNHDA and CDR2 SQIVND (reference sequence). The CDR3 extends over 14 amino acids. CDR3 nucleotide sequence: TGTGCCAGTGCCGGGACTAGCGTTGGAGAGACCCAGTACTTC. It translates to CASAGTSVGETQYF. Drawing the rest from reference TRBV19 and TRBJ2-5, the complete variable domain is DGGITQSPKYLFRKEGQNVTLSCEQNLNHDAMYWYRQDPGQGLRLIYYSQIVNDFQKGDIAEGYSVSREKKESFPLTVTSAQKNPTAFYLCASAGTSVGETQYFGPGTRLLVL.

V usage is TRBV6-5 and J usage is TRBJ1-1, with D possibly TRBD1 on 5 matching bases. The length of the CDR3 is 12 residues. Germline V gene data show CDR1 as MNHEY and CDR2 as SVGAGI. V lost 2 bases, J lost 13 bases, and 14 bases lay in between. CDR3 sequence: CASSYTPGWFFF. The CDR3 nucleotides read TGTGCCAGCAGTTACACTCCAGGGTGGTTTTTCTTT.

CDR3 coding DNA: TGTGCCAGCTCACCCCGGGTCACAGGAAATGAAAAACTGTTTTTT. Its translation: CASSPRVTGNEKLFF. This rearrangement joins TRBV18 to TRBJ1-4, with D perhaps matching TRBD1 (5 bases). The CDR3 runs 15 residues. The ends were cut back, 3 bases at V and 5 bases at J, with 13 bases in the middle. CDR1 and CDR2 from the germline V gene are KGHSH and LQKENI.

The chain joins TRBV11-2 to TRBJ1-2; D is ambiguous. The CDR3 extends over 13 amino acids. V was shortened by 5 bases and J by 6 bases, with 13 bases between the two germline ends. The germline V gene encodes CDR1 SGHAT and CDR2 FQNNGV. The CDR3 here is CASSPQFLNGYTF. The CDR3 DNA reads TGTGCCAGCAGCCCACAGTTTTTGAATGGCTACACCTTC.

J is TRBJ2-7 and V is TRBV29-1; a possible D gene is TRBD1 (6 bases). The length of the CDR3 is 11 residues. Between the trimmed V and J ends, which lost 5 bases and 3 bases, there was a span of 8 bases. CDR1 is SQVTM, CDR2 ANQGSEA, per germline. CDR3 protein: CSVQQGYEQYF. The CDR3 bases are TGCAGCGTTCAACAGGGCTACGAGCAGTACTTC.

This chain links TRBV11-1 with TRBJ2-7, with D hard to call. Trimming pared 3 bases from V and 0 bases from J, leaving 3 bases between. The CDR3 sequence is 12 residues long. Germline V gene lookup returns CDR1 SGHAT and CDR2 FQDESV (reference sequence). DNA of the CDR3: TGTGCCAGCAGCTTGAGCTCCTACGAGCAGTACTTC. Translating gives CASSLSSYEQYF.

The V and J genes are TRBV27 and TRBJ1-4; D may be TRBD1 (5 bases). The CDR3 is 13 residues long. Germline V gives CDR1 MNHEY, CDR2 SMNVEV (reference sequence). The V end lost 2 bases, the J end lost 11 bases, and 12 bases lay between the germline ends. CDR3 loop: CASSLGQGGKLFF. CDR3 DNA sequence: TGTGCCAGCAGTTTAGGGCAGGGTGGTAAACTGTTTTTT.